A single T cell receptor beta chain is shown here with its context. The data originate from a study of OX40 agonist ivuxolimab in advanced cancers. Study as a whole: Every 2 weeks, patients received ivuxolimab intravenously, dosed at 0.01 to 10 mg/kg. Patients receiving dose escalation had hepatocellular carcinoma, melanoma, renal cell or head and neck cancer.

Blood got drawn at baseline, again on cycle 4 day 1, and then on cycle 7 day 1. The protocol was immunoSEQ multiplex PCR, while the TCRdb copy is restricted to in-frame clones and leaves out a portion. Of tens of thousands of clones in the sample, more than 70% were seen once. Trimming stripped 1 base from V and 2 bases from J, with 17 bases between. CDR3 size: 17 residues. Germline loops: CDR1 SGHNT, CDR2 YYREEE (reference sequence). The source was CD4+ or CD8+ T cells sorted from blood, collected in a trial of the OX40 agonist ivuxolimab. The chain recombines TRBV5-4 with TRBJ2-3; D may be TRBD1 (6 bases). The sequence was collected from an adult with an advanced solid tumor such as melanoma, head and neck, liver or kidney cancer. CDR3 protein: CASSLTGSHPYTDTQYF. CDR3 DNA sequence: TGTGCCAGCAGCTTGACAGGGTCCCACCCATACACAGATACGCAGTATTTT.